The TCR beta chain under discussion was sequenced for a study of blood T cell repertoires in COVID-19. Turning to the study itself: Some COVID-19 samples were acute and others convalescent; all came from the United States, Italy and Spain. T cells, B-cell-depleted T cells, or PBMCs supplied cDNA or gDNA.

With 0 bases removed from V and 4 bases from J, the gap between germline ends came to 11 bases. CDR3 size: 15 residues. Per the germline V gene, CDR1 is KGHDR and CDR2 is SFDVKD. Study processing details: Using reference gene primer amplification, nucleated cell counts were estimated. Data came from immunoSEQ multiplex PCR; TCRdb stores just in-frame clones and leaves some out. V, J and clone size reflect that table, while D and trimming were determined from the DNA. The sample includes over 130,000 clones, about 86% of them seen just once. The clonotype originates from a woman in her sixties or seventies with acute or convalescent COVID-19. Source material: peripheral blood. The V call is TRBV24-1, the J call TRBJ1-2; D gene unclear. The CDR3 coding sequence is TGTGCCACCAGTGATTTGCAGGCAGGTACCTATGGCTACACCTTC. It encodes CATSDLQAGTYGYTF.